The 25 T cell receptor beta chains below were found in one sample sequenced in a study of shared clonotypes between healthy human individuals (dated by TCRdb to 2019 to 2021). The library was produced with the immunoSEQ multiplex PCR assay. TCRdb re-hosts the immuneACCESS table, in-frame sequences only. Its copies lack some clones; in the studies checked, an unresolved V gene accounts for under half of them, and the cause for the rest is not known. In all, the sample holds some 1.5 million clones, and approximately 98% of those were seen once. The biggest ten clones account for around 0.45% of the sample. The sample consisted of naive CD4+ T cells sorted from blood. The cell subset or site label on this specimen signifies: CD45RA+ positively selected. These receptors all stem from a man aged 30 to 45 in good health.

The chain links TRBV20-1 to TRBJ1-1; TRBD1 might be the D (6 bases). V dropped 6 bases and J dropped 5 bases, with 10 bases sitting between them. This CDR3 region has 11 residues. The germline V gene has CDR1 DFQATT and CDR2 SNEGSKA (reference sequence). CDR3 nucleotides: TGCAGTGCAGGGGGGGGAACTGAAGCTTTCTTT. Protein product: CSAGGGTEAFF.

This sequence joins TRBV29-1 and TRBJ2-1, with 10 bases lining up with TRBD2. In germline, CDR1 is SQVTM, CDR2 ANQGSEA. The CDR3 has 15 amino acids. Trimming cost V 7 bases and J 4 bases; bases outside gene matches: 10. The CDR3 DNA follows: TGCAGCGGCTTCGGACTAGCGGATAATTACAATGAGCAGTTCTTC. This codes for CSGFGLADNYNEQFF.

The rearrangement uses TRBV7-2 and TRBJ2-3, with 12 bases identical to TRBD2. V shed 1 base, J shed 5 bases, and the junction held 4 bases outside the gene matches. The germline V gene encodes CDR1 SGHTA and CDR2 FQGNSA. CDR3 length: 16 residues. Written as DNA, the CDR3 is TGTGCCAGCAGCTTAGTGACTAGCGGGAGATTAGATACGCAGTATTTT. It yields the protein CASSLVTSGRLDTQYF.

The chain has TRBV5-5 and TRBJ2-5; no reliable D call. The CDR3 loop spans 11 amino acids. The V end was cut by 3 bases, the J end by 2 bases, with 2 bases between. Germline assignment: CDR1 SGHKS and CDR2 YYEKEE (reference sequence). The CDR3 coding sequence is TGTGCCAGCAGCTCTCAAGAGACCCAGTACTTC. It yields the protein CASSSQETQYF.

The rearrangement joins TRBV9 to TRBJ2-1; 9 bases map to TRBD2. Germline V gives CDR1 SGDLS, CDR2 YYNGEE. The CDR3 covers 16 residues. V lost 4 bases to trimming and J lost 5 bases; unmatched junction nucleotides: 10. CDR3 sequence: CASSLIAGAGNNEQFF. In nucleotides, the CDR3 is TGTGCCAGCAGCCTTATAGCGGGAGCGGGAAACAATGAGCAGTTCTTC.

This chain connects TRBV9 to TRBJ2-3, with D perhaps matching TRBD1 (5 bases). The V and J ends lost 7 bases and 5 bases respectively, with 8 bases between them. The CDR3 consists of 11 residues. Per germline, CDR1 SGDLS and CDR2 YYNGEE. The CDR3 sequence: CASSRGDTQYF. The DNA for the CDR3 is TGTGCCAGCTCTAGGGGAGATACGCAGTATTTT.

V is TRBV23-1 and J is TRBJ2-5, with a possible D match to TRBD1 (5 bases). TRBV23-1 is marked as an open reading frame, function uncertain. The CDR3 sequence is 12 residues long. V shed 2 bases and J shed 4 bases, with 5 bases lying between them. CDR3 coding DNA: TGCGCCAGCAGTCAAAGGGGAGAGACCCAGTACTTC. Residues: CASSQRGETQYF.

The J gene is TRBJ2-5, the V gene TRBV18, with a weak D call TRBD2 (5 bases). With 1 base removed from V and 2 bases from J, the gap between germline ends came to 20 bases. CDR3 length: 18 residues. Germline V gives CDR1 KGHSH, CDR2 LQKENI. CDR3: CASSPRPGALAPQETQYF. CDR3 DNA sequence: TGTGCCAGCTCACCACGCCCAGGAGCCCTAGCACCACAAGAGACCCAGTACTTC.

The gene calls are TRBV28 and TRBJ2-2; tentatively, D is TRBD1 or TRBD2 (6 bases each). This CDR3 region has 17 residues. The V gene lost 8 bases and the J gene lost 5 bases, with 24 bases spanning the gap. The germline CDR1 and CDR2 sequences are MDHEN and SYDVKM. CDR3 coding DNA: TGTGCCAGCCGAAGGCGATCGTGGGGGGCGCCTACCGGGGAGCTGTTTTTT. This translates into CASRRRSWGAPTGELFF.

The chain employs TRBV5-1 and TRBJ1-4; D unclear. The CDR3 has 16 residues. V was cut by 1 base and J by 7 bases, with 17 bases left in between. Germline V gene lookup returns CDR1 SGHRS and CDR2 YFSETQ. The chain's CDR3 is CASSLRAASSLEKLFF. The CDR3 DNA sequence: TGCGCCAGCAGCTTGAGGGCAGCAAGTAGCCTTGAAAAACTGTTTTTT.

As regards this clone: One end of the junction does not line up with germline, which may come from a read error. V is TRBV9 and J is TRBJ1-1, with D possibly being TRBD1 (5 bases). Germline V gives CDR1 SGDLS, CDR2 YYNGEE. The CDR3 runs to 11 residues. Here the CDR3 reads CASSQGGERLF. Here the CDR3 DNA reads TGTGCCAGCAGCCAGGGTGGGGAGCGCCTCTTT.

The chain employs TRBV5-6 and TRBJ2-7; D is ambiguous. Trimming shortened V by 4 bases and J by 2 bases, and 16 bases separated the two germline ends. Germline CDR1 SGHDT, CDR2 YYEEEE. The CDR3 runs 15 residues. The CDR3 reads CASSLGPLATYEQYF. The CDR3 DNA reads TGTGCCAGCAGCCTCGGACCGCTCGCAACCTACGAGCAGTACTTC.

The genes are TRBV28 and TRBJ2-5; D possibly matches TRBD1 or TRBD2 (5 bases each). Germline V gene sequence: CDR1 MDHEN, CDR2 SYDVKM. The CDR3 spans 14 residues. V lost 2 bases and J lost 2, with 9 bases in between. The CDR3 DNA follows: TGTGCCAGCAGTTTACGAGGGGAACAAGAGACCCAGTACTTC. It encodes CASSLRGEQETQYF.

The rearrangement joins TRBV13 to TRBJ2-1; D could derive from TRBD1 or TRBD2 (5 bases each). Trimming left V 0 bases short and J 0 bases short, with 6 bases between. In germline, CDR1 is PRHDT, CDR2 FYEKMQ (reference sequence). This CDR3 has 15 residues. The CDR3 protein is CASSLGGVSYNEQFF. In DNA, the CDR3 is TGTGCCAGCAGCTTAGGGGGGGTCTCCTACAATGAGCAGTTCTTC.

The J gene is TRBJ1-1, the V gene TRBV20-1; weak D call: TRBD1 (5 bases). Germline lookup yields CDR1 DFQATT and CDR2 SNEGSKA (reference sequence). The CDR3 runs to 11 residues. The CDR3 reads CRTVDSTEAFF. The DNA for the CDR3 is TGCAGGACAGTAGACAGCACTGAAGCTTTCTTT.

The chain carries TRBV29-1 and TRBJ2-7, with D uncertain. CDR1 SQVTM and CDR2 ANQGSEA come from the germline V gene. Trimming stripped 4 bases from V and 1 base from J, with 11 bases between. This CDR3 comprises 13 residues. This CDR3 is CSVVSVRSYEQYF. The CDR3 nucleotides are TGCAGCGTTGTTTCTGTGAGATCCTACGAGCAGTACTTC.

V is TRBV7-2 and J is TRBJ2-7, with D unclear. The V and J ends lost 1 base and 2 bases respectively, with 9 bases between them. The germline V gene encodes CDR1 SGHTA and CDR2 FQGNSA. The CDR3 loop spans 14 amino acids. CDR3 DNA: TGTGCCAGCAGCTTAGAATCCCGGGCCTACGAGCAGTACTTC. This codes for CASSLESRAYEQYF.

V gene TRBV6-6 combines with J gene TRBJ2-1; 10 bases match TRBD1. J gave up 4 bases and V 7 bases, and 4 bases lay outside the gene matches. The germline gives CDR1 MNHNY, CDR2 SVGAGI (reference sequence). The CDR3 runs to 14 residues. Written as DNA, the CDR3 is TGTGCCAGCATCCCGGGACAGGGGTACAATGAGCAGTTCTTC. Its protein product is CASIPGQGYNEQFF.

The chain employs TRBV19 and TRBJ2-7; 7 bases are a match to TRBD1. V dropped 4 bases and J dropped 0; count of bases not matched to a gene: 18. This CDR3 region has 19 residues. Germline CDR1 and CDR2: LNHDA and SQIVND (reference sequence). The CDR3 sequence: CASSRKEGDRAGSSYEQYF. DNA of the CDR3: TGTGCCAGTAGTAGAAAAGAAGGAGACAGGGCCGGTAGCTCCTACGAGCAGTACTTC.

The chain links TRBV15 to TRBJ2-6, with 7 bases matching TRBD1. The CDR3 extends over 19 amino acids. V was clipped by 0 bases and J by 1 base; unmatched bases: 9. In germline, CDR1 is LNHNV, CDR2 YYDKDF (reference sequence). Here the CDR3 reads CATSRDRRTGVSGANVLTF. In nucleotides, the CDR3 is TGTGCCACCAGCAGAGATCGGAGGACAGGTGTGTCTGGGGCCAACGTCCTGACTTTC.

The chain couples TRBV7-2 to TRBJ2-3; TRBD2 might be the D (6 bases). The V end was cut by 3 bases, the J end by 4 bases, with 14 bases between. The germline gives CDR1 SGHTA, CDR2 FQGNSA. This CDR3 region has 15 residues. The CDR3 spells CASSLGGGFSDTQYF. DNA of the CDR3: TGTGCCAGCAGCTTGGGCGGAGGGTTTTCAGATACGCAGTATTTT. Drawing the rest from reference TRBV7-2 and TRBJ2-3, the complete variable domain is GAGVSQSPSNKVTEKGKDVELRCDPISGHTALYWYRQSLGQGLEFLIYFQGNSAPDKSGLPSDRFSAERTGGSVSTLTIQRTQQEDSAVYLCASSLGGGFSDTQYFGPGTRLTVL.

The J gene is TRBJ2-7, the V gene TRBV6-5, with unresolved D. V dropped 7 bases and J dropped 8 bases, with 18 bases sitting between them. Per germline, CDR1 MNHEY and CDR2 SVGAGI. This CDR3 is 13 amino acids long. The CDR3 reads CASTSTQLGKQYF. The CDR3 DNA follows: TGTGCCAGCACCTCGACACAATTGGGAAAGCAGTACTTC.

The chain couples TRBV29-1 to TRBJ2-5; D perhaps matches TRBD1 (7 bases). This CDR3 is built from 11 residues. Deletions cut 7 bases from V and 5 bases from J, with 11 bases between. CDR1 and CDR2 (germline): SQVTM, ANQGSEA. The CDR3 DNA reads TGCAGCGCCTCAGGGGGGGAGACCCAGTACTTC. It translates to CSASGGETQYF.

The rearrangement links TRBV10-2 to TRBJ2-7, with a tentative D call TRBD2 (6 bases). V shed 2 bases and J shed 0 bases, with 14 bases lying between them. CDR1 is WSHSY and CDR2 is SAAADI in the germline V gene. The CDR3 consists of 16 residues. CDR3: CASSETPGLHSYEQYF. CDR3 in DNA: TGCGCCAGCAGTGAGACGCCGGGACTGCACTCCTACGAGCAGTACTTC.

The V call is TRBV18, the J call TRBJ1-2; D gene ambiguous. This CDR3 comprises 12 residues. V lost 0 bases, J lost 4 bases, and 3 bases lay in between. Germline V gene sequence: CDR1 KGHSH, CDR2 LQKENI. This CDR3 reads CASSPPSYGYTF. The CDR3 nucleotides are TGTGCCAGCTCACCACCCAGCTATGGCTACACCTTC.